A selection of T cell receptor beta chains follows, all from one sample in a study of T cell responses to AZD1222 COVID-19 vaccine. Only in-frame clones appear in the TCRdb table, and some are missing; sequencing was by immunoSEQ multiplex PCR. Among 150,000 or so clones listed, 80% to 90% were seen once. Sequenced material: peripheral blood, taken on day 0 of AZD1222 vaccination. The source is an adult in good health. CDR3s include the opening cysteine and the closing phenylalanine or tryptophan. A D gene is named only where the DNA matches it firmly. The size of a clone is reported for some rows only, either as once, few or many, or as a class for expanded clones.

J: TRBJ1-1
size: -
V: TRBV27
D: -
DNA: TGTGCCAGCAGTACCGATCCCCGCTCCGAAGCTTTCTTT
CDR3: CASSTDPRSEAFF

J: TRBJ1-1
size: -
V: TRBV11-2
D: -
DNA: TGTGCCAGCAGCTTAGTCGCGGGGGCCTCGAACACTGAAGCTTTCTTT
CDR3: CASSLVAGASNTEAFF

J: TRBJ1-2
size: -
V: TRBV19
D: -
DNA: TGTGCCAGTAGTGCCCGGTTCGGCTACACCTTC
CDR3: CASSARFGYTF

J: TRBJ1-4
size: -
V: TRBV7-9
D: -
DNA: TGTGCCAGCAGCCCGCCGACGGAAAAACTGTTTTTT
CDR3: CASSPPTEKLFF

J: TRBJ2-1
size: -
V: TRBV7-2
D: -
DNA: TGTGCCAGCAGCCCCGGGGGTTACAATGAGCAGTTCTTC
CDR3: CASSPGGYNEQFF

J: TRBJ2-1
size: -
V: TRBV10-3
D: -
DNA: TGTGCCATCGGGAGGCTCGATGAGCAGTTCTTC
CDR3: CAIGRLDEQFF

J: TRBJ1-5
size: -
V: TRBV7-2
D: -
DNA: TGTGCCAGCAGCTCAGGACATAGCAATCAGCCCCAGCATTTT
CDR3: CASSSGHSNQPQHF

J: TRBJ1-4
size: -
V: TRBV7-3
D: -
DNA: TGTGCCAGCAGCTTACAGGGGCTACCTAATGAAAAACTGTTTTTT
CDR3: CASSLQGLPNEKLFF

J: TRBJ1-1
size: -
V: TRBV28
D: TRBD1
DNA: TGTGCCAGCAGTACACAGGGGTGGGGGGACACTGAAGCTTTCTTT
CDR3: CASSTQGWGDTEAFF

J: TRBJ2-3
size: -
V: TRBV5-1
D: -
DNA: TGCGCCAGCAGCTTGTTTGCGGGTTTTGCCACAGATACGCAGTATTTT
CDR3: CASSLFAGFATDTQYF

J: TRBJ2-7
size: once
V: TRBV2
D: TRBD2
DNA: TGTGCCTCCGAGGCGGGGGGGATAACCTACGAGCAGTACTTC
CDR3: CASEAGGITYEQYF

J: TRBJ2-7
size: -
V: TRBV7-2
D: TRBD2
DNA: TGTGCCAGCAGCTTAGCGGCGACTAGCGGGAGCTGGGTCGAGCAGTACTTC
CDR3: CASSLAATSGSWVEQYF

J: TRBJ1-2
size: -
V: TRBV30
D: -
DNA: TGTGCCTGGGGGGGAGACACGGCTAACTATGGCTACACCTTC
CDR3: CAWGGDTANYGYTF

J: TRBJ2-5
size: -
V: TRBV24-1
D: -
DNA: TGTGCCACCAGTGAATACCGGGACGGGGAGACCCAGTACTTC
CDR3: CATSEYRDGETQYF

J: TRBJ1-1
size: -
V: TRBV10-3
D: TRBD1
DNA: TGTGCCATCAGGGTCACAGGGGACACTGAAGCTTTCTTT
CDR3: CAIRVTGDTEAFF

J: TRBJ1-1
size: -
V: TRBV7-2
D: -
DNA: TGTGCCAGCAGCTTAGTGGGCAGCCACACTGAAGCTTTCTTT
CDR3: CASSLVGSHTEAFF

J: TRBJ2-7
size: few
V: TRBV6-5
D: TRBD2
DNA: TGTGCCAGCAGTCCCCCCGGGACTAGCGTCTACGAGCAGTACTTC
CDR3: CASSPPGTSVYEQYF

J: TRBJ1-5
size: -
V: TRBV19
D: -
DNA: TGTGCCAGTAGTATGACTTGGACAGGCAATCAGCCCCAGCATTTT
CDR3: CASSMTWTGNQPQHF

J: TRBJ1-1
size: -
V: TRBV28
D: -
DNA: TGTGCCAGCAGTTGGGAGGGCCGGGCTTTCTTT
CDR3: CASSWEGRAFF

J: TRBJ1-1
size: -
V: TRBV15
D: -
DNA: TGTGCCACCAAAACAAACCGGGGGATAAACACTGAAGCTTTCTTT
CDR3: CATKTNRGINTEAFF

J: TRBJ2-7
size: -
V: TRBV6-6
D: TRBD2
DNA: TGTGCCAGCAGCCGCAAAGACAGGCTTCGGACTAGCGGGTCCAGCTCCTACGAGCAGTACTTC
CDR3: CASSRKDRLRTSGSSSYEQYF

J: TRBJ1-1
size: once
V: TRBV9
D: TRBD1
DNA: TGTGCCAGCAGCCCCGGGACAGTGAACACTGAAGCTTTCTTT
CDR3: CASSPGTVNTEAFF

J: TRBJ1-1
size: -
V: TRBV6-5
D: -
DNA: TGTGCCAGCAGTTGGGGGGGGCCGGGGAACACTGAAGCTTTCTTT
CDR3: CASSWGGPGNTEAFF

J: TRBJ2-7
size: -
V: TRBV7-2
D: TRBD2
DNA: TGTGCCAGCAGCTTAGGGACTAGTCTTTACGAGCAGTACTTC
CDR3: CASSLGTSLYEQYF

J: TRBJ2-7
size: once
V: TRBV5-1
D: -
DNA: TGCGCCAGCAGCCCTTCCTACGAGCAGTACTTC
CDR3: CASSPSYEQYF

J: TRBJ1-2
size: -
V: TRBV28
D: TRBD1
DNA: TGTGCCAGCAGTTTAAAGGGACAGGGGTACGGTGGCTACACCTTC
CDR3: CASSLKGQGYGGYTF

J: TRBJ2-7
size: -
V: TRBV6-5
D: -
DNA: TGTGCCACCAAGGGGCTGAGTGGGCCGGCCTACGAGCAGTACTTC
CDR3: CATKGLSGPAYEQYF